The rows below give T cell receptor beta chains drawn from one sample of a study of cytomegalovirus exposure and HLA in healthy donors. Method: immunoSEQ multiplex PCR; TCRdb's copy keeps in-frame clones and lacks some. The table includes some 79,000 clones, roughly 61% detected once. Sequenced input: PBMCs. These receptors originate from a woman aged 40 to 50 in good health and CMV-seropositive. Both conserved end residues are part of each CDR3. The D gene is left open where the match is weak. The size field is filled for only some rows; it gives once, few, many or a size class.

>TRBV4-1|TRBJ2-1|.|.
TGCGCCAGCAGCCAAGGCCGAGAACAGTTCTTC
CASSQGREQFF
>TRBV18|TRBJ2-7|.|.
TGTGCCAGCTCACCAGGGGGCTCCTCCTACGAGCAGTACTTC
CASSPGGSSYEQYF
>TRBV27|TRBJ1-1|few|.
TGTGCCAGCAGACCAACATCGAACACTGAAGCTTTCTTT
CASRPTSNTEAFF
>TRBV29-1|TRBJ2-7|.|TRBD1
TGCAGCGTAGGGGGCCCCTTAGGAGGCGAGCAGTACTTC
CSVGGPLGGEQYF
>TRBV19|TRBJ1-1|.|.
TGTGCCAGTATCCTGGGTGGGGTGCCTGGACAGCAAGCTTTCTTT
CASILGGVPGQQAFF
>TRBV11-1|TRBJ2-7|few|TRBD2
TGTGCCAGCAGCGATCTAGCGGCAGCCTCCTACGAGCAGTACTTC
CASSDLAAASYEQYF
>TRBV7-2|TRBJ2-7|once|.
TGTGCCAGCAGCTTGGCACCAGGGTCACAATACGAGCAGTACTTC
CASSLAPGSQYEQYF
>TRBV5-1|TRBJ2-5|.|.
TGCGCCAGCAGCTATGTCACAGGGTCCCAAGAGACCCAGTACTTC
CASSYVTGSQETQYF
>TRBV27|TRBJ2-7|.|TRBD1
TGTGCCAGCAGTTTATTGGGACAGGGCCACGAGCAGTACTTC
CASSLLGQGHEQYF
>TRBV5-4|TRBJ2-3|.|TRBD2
TGTGCCAGCAGTCCTGGGACTAGTGGGAGTGGAAATACGCAGTATTTT
CASSPGTSGSGNTQYF